This paragraph covers one T cell receptor beta chain sequence. These data are taken from a study of T cell responses to AZD1222 COVID-19 vaccine. This CDR3 spans 12 amino acids. Trimming pared 2 bases from V and 0 bases from J, leaving 3 bases between. Germline lookup yields CDR1 SGHDT and CDR2 YYEEEE. Data came from immunoSEQ multiplex PCR; TCRdb stores just in-frame clones and leaves some out. The table has 100,000 to 150,000 clones, roughly nine tenths seen once. This clonotype originated in an adult in good health. This material consisted of peripheral blood, taken on day 0 of AZD1222 vaccination. This chain uses TRBV5-6 with TRBJ2-7; no clear D gene. CDR3 sequence: CASSFNSYEQYF. CDR3 DNA sequence: TGTGCCAGCAGCTTCAACTCCTACGAGCAGTACTTC. Complete variable domain (other parts from reference TRBV5-6 and TRBJ2-7): DAGVTQSPTHLIKTRGQQVTLRCSPKSGHDTVSWYQQALGQGPQFIFQYYEEEERQRGNFPDRFSGHQFPNYSSELNVNALLLGDSALYLCASSFNSYEQYFGPGTRLTVT.